This record looks at one T cell receptor (beta chain) sequence and its context. Its antigen is still unknown. Each sorted subset replicate got 200 ng genomic DNA, tens of thousands of genomes. Assay: immunoSEQ multiplex PCR; the TCRdb copy retains only in-frame clones and omits some. The sample yields 950,000 to 1,100,000 clones, around 82% seen once. These data come from a study of shared clonotypes between healthy human individuals. Points from the study as a whole: Naive CD4 clonotypes overlapped across a few donors at roughly 5%.

Sequencing was done on a sample of memory CD4+ T cells from PBMCs. This sample's subset: CD45RA-negative fraction. The source is a man aged 18 to 30 in good health. Some clones in this sample may be carry-over from other donors' samples.

CDR3 DNA sequence: TGTGCCAGCGGGCGGGAGTCGAGAGATACGCAGTATTTT. Protein: CASGRESRDTQYF. This chain connects TRBV2 to TRBJ2-3; 7 bases map to TRBD2. Looked up from germline, CDR1 is SNHLY and CDR2 is FYNNEI. V was pared by 8 bases and J by 5 bases, with 7 bases of the junction left unmatched. The CDR3 is made up of 13 amino acids. The whole variable domain, filled in from reference TRBV2 and TRBJ2-3, reads EPEVTQTPSHQVTQMGQEVILRCVPISNHLYFYWYRQILGQKVEFLVSFYNNEISEKSEIFDDQFSVERPDGSNFTLKIRSTKLEDSAMYFCASGRESRDTQYFGPGTRLTVL.